The next 24 T cell receptor beta chains were all read from a single sample in a study of cytomegalovirus exposure and HLA in healthy donors. PCR employed 60 Vbeta and 13 Jbeta primers. Produced via immunoSEQ multiplex PCR; TCRdb's table is partial and in-frame only. The data show about 130,000 clones, 70% to 85% seen once. The source material was PBMCs. The source of these receptors is a boy under 18 in good health and CMV-seronegative.

This clone occurred a few times. The V call is TRBV4-3, the J call TRBJ2-7; 10 bases are shared with TRBD2. J gave up 4 bases and V 0 bases, and 9 bases lay outside the gene matches. CDR1 is LGHNA and CDR2 is YSLEER in the germline V gene. CDR3 length equals 17 residues. This CDR3 is CASSQDASGSVSYEQYF. The DNA of the CDR3 is TGCGCCAGCAGCCAAGACGCTAGCGGGAGTGTATCGTACGAGCAGTACTTC.

The gene calls are TRBV6-5 and TRBJ2-2; no firm D call. Germline CDR1 is MNHEY and CDR2 is SVGAGI. V was shortened by 8 bases and J by 7 bases, with 14 bases between the two germline ends. The CDR3 totals 13 residues. The CDR3 sequence: CASRSVEHGELFF. The CDR3 nucleotides are TGTGCCAGCCGCTCAGTTGAACACGGGGAGCTGTTTTTT.

The genes are TRBV19 and TRBJ2-7; maybe TRBD1 (5 bases). With 1 base removed from V and 10 bases from J, the gap between germline ends came to 8 bases. The CDR3 consists of 11 residues. The V gene's germline CDR1 is LNHDA and CDR2 SQIVND (reference sequence). The CDR3 sequence: CASSIVQDQYF. In nucleotides, the CDR3 is TGTGCCAGTAGTATAGTACAGGACCAGTACTTC.

This clone was observed a single time. The chain recombines TRBV5-6 with TRBJ1-1, with 10 bases identical to TRBD1. The V gene's germline CDR1 is SGHDT and CDR2 YYEEEE. V was pared by 4 bases and J by 4 bases, with 7 bases of the junction left unmatched. This CDR3 has 15 residues. The CDR3 nucleotides are TGTGCCAGCAGCCCTCCGACAGGGGGCGGCACTGAAGCTTTCTTT. Translation gives CASSPPTGGGTEAFF.

The rearrangement joins TRBV4-1 to TRBJ1-2; 11 bases match TRBD1. The germline V gene encodes CDR1 MGHRA and CDR2 YSYEKL. With 0 bases clipped from V and 2 bases from J, the junction kept 8 bases outside the gene matches. The CDR3 totals 18 residues. CDR3 sequence: CASSQDPHGTGGNYGYTF. In nucleotides, the CDR3 is TGCGCCAGCAGCCAAGATCCCCACGGGACAGGGGGAAACTATGGCTACACCTTC.

The chain recombines TRBV30 with TRBJ2-2, with D maybe TRBD1 (6 bases). Deletions cut 5 bases from V and 4 bases from J, with 23 bases between. The CDR3 is 17 amino acids. CDR1 and CDR2 from the germline V gene are GTSNPN and SVGIG (reference sequence). Here the CDR3 reads CAWADYTGLRLTGELFF. The CDR3, as DNA: TGTGCCTGGGCTGATTATACAGGGCTGCGACTCACCGGGGAGCTGTTTTTT.

V gene TRBV9 combines with J gene TRBJ2-5; D gene uncertain. Germline CDR1 SGDLS, CDR2 YYNGEE. V lost 0 bases and J lost 0, with 9 bases in between. The CDR3 covers 15 residues. CDR3 residues: CASSVAYGNQETQYF. Here the CDR3 DNA reads TGTGCCAGCAGCGTAGCTTACGGTAACCAAGAGACCCAGTACTTC.

The chain employs TRBV5-6 and TRBJ2-3; possible D gene TRBD2, 5 bases. The germline gives CDR1 SGHDT, CDR2 YYEEEE. Trimming took off 5 bases at V and 3 bases at J, with 19 bases between the two ends. The CDR3 has 16 residues. The CDR3 here is CASRLLETTGTDTQYF. As DNA, the CDR3 is TGTGCCAGCAGGTTGTTAGAAACCACGGGGACAGATACGCAGTATTTT.

This clone was recorded only once. CDR3 nucleotide sequence: TGTGCCAGCAGTCCCGACAGGGGCAGTGGCTACACCTTC. It specifies CASSPDRGSGYTF. The V gene is TRBV2, the J gene TRBJ1-2, with 8 bases lining up with TRBD1. The V and J ends lost 5 bases and 7 bases, in that order; junction bases with no gene match: 6. CDR3 length: 13 amino acids. Germline CDR1 is SNHLY and CDR2 is FYNNEI.

This chain uses TRBV5-1 with TRBJ1-1, with 10 positions matching TRBD1. The CDR3 is 15 residues long. Germline trimming cut 2 bases from V and 5 bases from J; bases unmatched to any gene: 6. The V gene's germline CDR1 is SGHRS and CDR2 YFSETQ. In DNA, the CDR3 is TGCGCCAGCAGCTTCCGGACAGGGGGTGGGACTGAAGCTTTCTTT. The encoded protein is CASSFRTGGGTEAFF.

This sequence joins TRBV30 and TRBJ2-6, with D possibly being TRBD1 (6 bases). The CDR3 sequence is 15 residues long. Germline V gene data show CDR1 as GTSNPN and CDR2 as SVGIG (reference sequence). Trimming stripped 3 bases from V and 1 base from J, with 10 bases between. CDR3: CAWRNRESGANVLTF. The CDR3 DNA follows: TGTGCCTGGAGAAACAGGGAATCTGGGGCCAACGTCCTGACTTTC.

V and J are TRBV7-9 and TRBJ1-5, with TRBD1 as a possible D gene (6 bases). With 3 bases removed from V and 4 bases from J, the gap between germline ends came to 10 bases. Germline-derived CDR1 and CDR2 are SEHNR and FQNEAQ (reference sequence). The CDR3 is 14 amino acids. In DNA, the CDR3 is TGTGCCAGCAGCTTGGGGACATCTAATCAGCCCCAGCATTTT. Translating gives CASSLGTSNQPQHF.

The V and J genes are TRBV2 and TRBJ2-2, with unresolved D. Germline V CDR1 and CDR2: SNHLY, FYNNEI. V dropped 6 bases and J dropped 5 bases, with 13 bases sitting between them. The CDR3 is 14 amino acids. The CDR3 spells CASSVGSFTGELFF. CDR3 bases: TGTGCCAGCAGCGTCGGTAGTTTTACCGGGGAGCTGTTTTTT.

The CDR3: CASSQAIDSWSYNEQFF. The CDR3 bases are TGCGCCAGCAGCCAAGCTATAGACTCCTGGTCTTACAATGAGCAGTTCTTC. The chain has TRBV4-3 and TRBJ2-1; D remains unclear. Germline values: CDR1 LGHNA, CDR2 YSLEER. CDR3 size: 17 residues. V lost 1 base, J lost 4 bases, and 17 bases lay in between.

The chain is built from TRBV27 and TRBJ2-7, with 8 bases that match TRBD1. The CDR3 runs to 13 residues. CDR1 MNHEY and CDR2 SMNVEV come from the germline V gene (reference sequence). Trimming at V came to 5 bases and at J to 4 bases, leaving 4 bases not matched to a gene. In nucleotides, the CDR3 is TGTGCCAGCAGTCTCAGGGGGCCTTACGAGCAGTACTTC. Encoded protein: CASSLRGPYEQYF.

The chain joins TRBV7-9 to TRBJ2-2; the D gene is possibly TRBD2 (5 bases). V lost 5 bases and J lost 0, with 13 bases in between. Germline V gene lookup returns CDR1 SEHNR and CDR2 FQNEAQ (reference sequence). The CDR3 sequence is 16 residues long. Here the CDR3 reads CASSHYSVANTGELFF. CDR3 nucleotide sequence: TGTGCCAGCAGCCATTATAGCGTAGCGAACACCGGGGAGCTGTTTTTT.

This chain connects TRBV15 to TRBJ2-7; 9 nucleotides align to TRBD1. V gave up 4 bases and J gave up 5 bases; unmatched junction bases: 3. The CDR3 consists of 13 residues. Per the germline V gene, CDR1 is LNHNV and CDR2 is YYDKDF (reference sequence). CDR3 loop: CATSTGQGNEQYF. CDR3 nucleotide sequence: TGTGCCACCAGCACCGGACAGGGGAACGAGCAGTACTTC.

This clone has a single count. The chain is built from TRBV4-1 and TRBJ2-3; D might be TRBD2 (6 bases). The length of the CDR3 is 17 residues. From germline, CDR1 is MGHRA and CDR2 YSYEKL. Deletions cut 1 base from V and 3 bases from J, with 17 bases between. In DNA form, the CDR3 reads TGCGCCAGCAGCCAAGGGACCGTAGCGGCGGTTACAGATACGCAGTATTTT. It codes for CASSQGTVAAVTDTQYF.

In its sample, this clone was seen many times. J is TRBJ2-1 and V is TRBV2; D gene uncertain. V lost 5 bases, J lost 2 bases, and 16 bases lay in between. The CDR3 sequence is 16 residues long. Germline-derived CDR1 and CDR2 are SNHLY and FYNNEI. CDR3 region: CASSPPAEHTYNEQFF. The CDR3 DNA is TGTGCCAGCAGTCCCCCCGCAGAACACACCTACAATGAGCAGTTCTTC.

V usage is TRBV9 and J usage is TRBJ1-1, with 9 bases lining up with TRBD1. Losses at the gene ends were 3 bases for V and 7 bases for J; bases not matched to a gene: 7. Looked up from germline, CDR1 is SGDLS and CDR2 is YYNGEE. CDR3 length equals 14 residues. CDR3: CASSERTGAGEAFF. The CDR3 DNA follows: TGTGCCAGCAGCGAGCGGACAGGGGCGGGTGAAGCTTTCTTT.

V usage is TRBV5-4 and J usage is TRBJ2-5; possibly TRBD1 for D (7 bases). V lost 3 bases and J lost 5, with 20 bases in between. The CDR3 contains 16 residues. Germline CDR1 reads SGHNT; CDR2 reads YYREEE (reference sequence). The CDR3 nucleotides read TGTGCCAGCAGCTCGAGGGTTGGAGGGGGCATCGAGACCCAGTACTTC. Amino acid sequence: CASSSRVGGGIETQYF.

The V and J genes are TRBV15 and TRBJ2-5; TRBD2 is a possible D gene (6 bases). Germline V CDR1 and CDR2: LNHNV, YYDKDF (reference sequence). V was shortened by 0 bases and J by 3 bases, with 11 bases between the two germline ends. The CDR3 has 15 amino acids. CDR3 coding DNA: TGTGCCACCAGCAGAGATCGTTGGAGGGAAGAGACCCAGTACTTC. It codes for CATSRDRWREETQYF.

The chain combines TRBV30 with TRBJ2-7; 10 bases map to TRBD1. This CDR3 has 15 amino acids. Looked up from germline, CDR1 is GTSNPN and CDR2 is SVGIG (reference sequence). After removal of 4 bases from V and 7 bases from J, the junction contained 13 bases not matched to a gene. CDR3 protein: CAWIRQGAAQLEQYF. The CDR3 DNA sequence: TGTGCCTGGATCCGACAGGGGGCAGCCCAGTTGGAGCAGTACTTC.

The V gene is TRBV19, the J gene TRBJ2-1; TRBD2 matches at 7 bases. The CDR3 covers 17 residues. J lost 5 bases, V lost 1 base, and 11 bases had no gene match. Per germline, CDR1 LNHDA and CDR2 SQIVND (reference sequence). For the CDR3, the DNA is TGTGCCAGTAGTATAGTAGGCGGACTAGGGTCCCACAATGAGCAGTTCTTC. Residues: CASSIVGGLGSHNEQFF.